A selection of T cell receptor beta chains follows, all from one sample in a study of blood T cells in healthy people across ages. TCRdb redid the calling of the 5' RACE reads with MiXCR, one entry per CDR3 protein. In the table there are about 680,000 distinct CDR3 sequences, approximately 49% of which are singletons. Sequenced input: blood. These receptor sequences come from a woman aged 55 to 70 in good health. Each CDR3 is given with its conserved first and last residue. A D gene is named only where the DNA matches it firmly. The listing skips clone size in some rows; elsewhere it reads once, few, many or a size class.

CSASGGGSAVQETQYF | TGCAGTGCTAGCGGGGGGGGGTCGGCAGTCCAAGAGACCCAGTACTTC | TRBD2 | TRBJ2-5 | - | TRBV20-1
CASSQSGRETQYF | TGTGCCAGCAGCCAGTCAGGGAGGGAGACCCAGTACTTC | - | TRBJ2-5 | - | TRBV12-3/TRBV12-4
CASSLWEANEKLFF | TGCGCCAGCAGCTTGTGGGAGGCTAATGAAAAACTGTTTTTT | - | TRBJ1-4 | few | TRBV5-1
CSASPGTSGRISGDEQFF | TGCAGTGCTAGCCCCGGGACTAGCGGGAGAATAAGTGGGGATGAGCAGTTCTTC | TRBD2 | TRBJ2-1 | - | TRBV20-1
CASSRVTNEKLFF | TGCGCCAGCAGCCGGGTAACTAATGAAAAACTGTTTTTT | - | TRBJ1-4 | few | TRBV4-3
CATQDRANEKLFF | TGTGCCACACAGGACAGGGCTAATGAAAAACTGTTTTTT | TRBD1 | TRBJ1-4 | - | TRBV10-3
CASSFCAGEQYF | TGTGCCAGCAGCTTTTGTGCGGGCGAGCAGTACTTC | - | TRBJ2-7 | - | TRBV7-2
CASTSSVGQAFF | TGTGCCAGCACCTCATCGGTGGGACAGGCGTTCTTC | TRBD1 | TRBJ2-1 | - | TRBV27
CASSQTTEQYF | TGTGCCAGCAGCCAAACAACTGAGCAGTACTTC | - | TRBJ2-7 | - | TRBV14
CATARGTVGSDTQYF | TGTGCCACCGCAAGAGGGACAGTTGGCTCAGATACGCAGTATTTT | TRBD1 | TRBJ2-3 | - | TRBV24-1
CASSPGLAWYNEQYF | TGCGCCAGCAGCCCGGGACTAGCATGGTACAATGAGCAGTACTTC | TRBD2 | TRBJ2-7 | few | TRBV4-3
CASSQLGNEQFF | TGTGCCAGCAGCCAACTAGGCAATGAGCAGTTCTTC | - | TRBJ2-1 | - | TRBV3-1
CASSLERESETQYF | TGTGCCAGCAGCTTAGAGCGGGAGTCGGAGACCCAGTACTTC | TRBD2 | TRBJ2-5 | - | TRBV7-9
CASSSPTGRGNTEAFF | TGTGCCAGCAGCTCCCCAACCGGAAGGGGAAACACTGAAGCTTTCTTT | - | TRBJ1-1 | - | TRBV5-5
CASSQESQVTGYTF | TGTGCCAGCAGCCAAGAATCCCAGGTGACTGGCTACACCTTC | - | TRBJ1-2 | - | TRBV4-2
CASSFFLRGRPDYGYTF | TGTGCCAGCAGTTTTTTTCTTCGGGGACGGCCCGACTATGGCTACACCTTC | - | TRBJ1-2 | - | TRBV6-2/TRBV6-3
CSAHLGGGETQYF | TGCAGTGCTCACTTAGGGGGAGGGGAGACCCAGTACTTC | - | TRBJ2-5 | few | TRBV20-1
CASSPSGITYNEQYF | TGTGCCAGCTCACCATCAGGGATCACGTACAATGAGCAGTACTTC | - | TRBJ2-7 | - | TRBV18
CASGPGAGKYEQYF | TGCGCCAGCGGACCCGGGGCGGGAAAATACGAGCAGTACTTC | - | TRBJ2-7 | - | TRBV5-1
CASTPVSIVGYTDTQYF | TGTGCCAGCACCCCTGTCTCGATCGTGGGGTACACAGATACGCAGTATTTT | - | TRBJ2-3 | - | TRBV7-2
CASSRTSGGEREQFF | TGTGCCAGCAGCCGGACTAGCGGAGGAGAACGTGAGCAGTTCTTC | TRBD2 | TRBJ2-1 | - | TRBV7-9
CASRPNSGTAYNEQFF | TGTGCCAGTAGGCCGAACTCCGGGACAGCCTACAATGAGCAGTTCTTC | TRBD1 | TRBJ2-1 | - | TRBV5-4
CASSRTVSNEKLFF | TGCGCCAGCAGTCGGACGGTGTCTAATGAAAAACTGTTTTTT | - | TRBJ1-4 | once | TRBV5-1
CSVRAGLTYEQYF | TGCAGCGTTAGAGCCGGGCTTACCTACGAGCAGTACTTC | - | TRBJ2-7 | few | TRBV29-1
CAGSSGSPTYNEQYF | TGTGCCGGCAGCTCGGGAAGTCCGACCTACAATGAGCAGTACTTC | - | TRBJ2-7 | - | TRBV7-6
CASSQESGKANYGYTF | TGTGCCAGCAGCCAAGAAAGTGGGAAGGCTAACTATGGCTACACCTTC | - | TRBJ1-2 | - | TRBV14
CASSSMLAVNEQFF | TGTGCCAGCAGCTCGATGCTAGCGGTCAATGAGCAGTTCTTC | TRBD2 | TRBJ2-1 | - | TRBV12-3/TRBV12-4
CSAGAGGGTDTQYF | TGCAGTGCCGGAGCGGGAGGGGGCACAGATACGCAGTATTTT | TRBD2 | TRBJ2-3 | - | TRBV20-1
CSVSTSGEQFF | TGCAGCGTGTCGACCTCGGGTGAGCAGTTCTTC | - | TRBJ2-1 | - | TRBV29-1